Included here is one T cell receptor (beta chain) sequence, with context. This clonotype was found a few times. Its antigen specificity is not known. A much more abundant neighbour one base away suggests this may be a read error. This entry belongs to a study of type 1 regulatory T cells (dated by TCRdb to about 2021). Context from the whole study: The study characterized an in vitro protocol that generated a Tr1-enriched, alloantigen-specific CD4 T cell product named T-allo10. T-allo10 was being evaluated clinically in patients with hematological malignancies who were receiving allogeneic hematopoietic stem cell transplantation.

Instrument on record: Illumina MiSeq. TCRdb trimmed public reads at Q25 via fastp, called clones via MiXCR and kept in-frame beta chains. Duplicate CDR3 protein sequences are folded into a single record with the most common DNA and genes. Counted in this sample were just over 14,000 distinct CDR3 sequences; roughly an eighth of them appeared once. The top ten clones comprise approximately 15% of the sample. The germline V gene supplies CDR1 SGHDT and CDR2 YYEEEE. The CDR3 holds 13 amino acids from the cysteine to the phenylalanine. CDR3 DNA is the only sequence kept; it has 39 bases, read in frame from the first base.

Source material: cultured T cells, either the whole culture or a sorted T cell fraction (not recorded which). The V and J segments used are TRBV5-6 and TRBJ2-3; the D segment could be TRBD2, given 6 matching bases. This sequence originates from a human donor in good health. The DNA sequence is as follows: TGTGCCGGCAGCTTGGCGGGGAGAGATACGCAGTATTTT. This sequence encodes CAGSLAGRDTQYF.